Below are 22 T cell receptor beta chains sequenced from a single sample in a study of blood T cell repertoires in COVID-19. TCRdb keeps only in-frame clones here, not all; method: immunoSEQ multiplex PCR. Here the sample spans some 150,000 clones, 80% to 90% being singletons. The sample was peripheral blood. The receptor set was obtained from a man in his 60s with acute or convalescent COVID-19.

The DNA of the CDR3 is TGTGCCAGCAGCTTTTCTGTGAACACTGAAGCTTTCTTT. Translation: CASSFSVNTEAFF. This chain joins TRBV7-2 and TRBJ1-1, with unresolved D. CDR1 is SGHTA, CDR2 FQGNSA, per germline. There are 13 residues in the CDR3. Trimming shortened V by 3 bases and J by 0 bases, and 5 bases separated the two germline ends.

The chain links TRBV12-5 to TRBJ2-2; D perhaps matches TRBD1 (6 bases). The CDR3 has 14 residues. Trimming stripped 3 bases from V and 4 bases from J, with 9 bases between. CDR1 and CDR2 from the germline V gene are LGHNT and FRNRAP. CDR3 protein: CASGFSGVTGELFF. The DNA of the CDR3 is TGTGCTAGTGGTTTTTCAGGGGTCACCGGGGAGCTGTTTTTT.

The rearrangement joins TRBV14 to TRBJ1-1, with TRBD1 as a possible D gene (5 bases). The germline gives CDR1 SGHDN, CDR2 FVKESK. The CDR3 covers 15 residues. Trimming took 1 base from V and 2 from J, leaving 11 bases between them. This CDR3 reads CASSQGVRANTEAFF. The DNA for the CDR3 is TGTGCCAGCAGCCAAGGGGTCAGGGCTAACACTGAAGCTTTCTTT.

The chain carries TRBV29-1 and TRBJ1-1; D ambiguous. The CDR3 sequence is 13 residues long. Germline V gene lookup returns CDR1 SQVTM and CDR2 ANQGSEA. The V end was cut by 7 bases, the J end by 0 bases, with 12 bases between. The CDR3 nucleotides read TGCAGCGCGGTCGCTCAGGTGAACACTGAAGCTTTCTTT. Amino acid sequence: CSAVAQVNTEAFF.

The DNA of the CDR3 is TGTGCCAGCAGTTTCCCCGATTCACCCCTCCACTTT. It translates to CASSFPDSPLHF. The chain recombines TRBV6-5 with TRBJ1-6; D is ambiguous. This CDR3 has 12 residues. From germline, CDR1 is MNHEY and CDR2 SVGAGI. V shed 4 bases and J shed 8 bases, with 6 bases lying between them.

The chain employs TRBV5-1 and TRBJ1-2; TRBD1 matches 7 bases. Losses at the gene ends were 2 bases for V and 2 bases for J; bases not matched to a gene: 6. The CDR3 covers 15 residues. From germline, CDR1 is SGHRS and CDR2 YFSETQ. The CDR3, as DNA: TGCGCCAGCAGCTTAAGTGGGACAGAGAACTATGGCTACACCTTC. Its translation is CASSLSGTENYGYTF.

The sample holds one count of this clone. J is TRBJ2-2 and V is TRBV5-1, with 9 bases fitting TRBD1. The CDR3 runs to 16 residues. Germline lookup yields CDR1 SGHRS and CDR2 YFSETQ. Trimming at V came to 1 base and at J to 6 bases, leaving 7 bases not matched to a gene. Here the CDR3 DNA reads TGCGCCAGCAGCTTGACCGGGACAGGGTATTCCGGGGAGCTGTTTTTT. Encoded protein: CASSLTGTGYSGELFF.

About this clone itself: The same CDR3 arises from other DNA sequences in this sample as well. The rearrangement uses TRBV24-1 and TRBJ1-6; TRBD1 aligns across 7 bases. Germline V gene data show CDR1 as KGHDR and CDR2 as SFDVKD. The CDR3 is 14 residues long. The V gene end was trimmed by 5 bases and the J gene end by 7 bases; junction bases not matched to a gene: 4. The CDR3 protein is CATSAGDSNSPLHF. In DNA form, the CDR3 reads TGTGCCACCAGTGCTGGGGACAGCAATTCACCCCTCCACTTT.

The chain recombines TRBV6-5 with TRBJ1-2; D uncertain. The CDR3 runs to 12 residues. V was clipped by 3 bases and J by 7 bases, with 9 bases between them. CDR1 and CDR2 from the germline V gene are MNHEY and SVGAGI. As DNA, the CDR3 is TGTGCCAGCAGTTATTCCGGCGGTGGCTACACCTTC. As protein: CASSYSGGGYTF.

The rearrangement uses TRBV3-1 (or the pseudogene TRBV3-2) and TRBJ2-3; maybe TRBD2 (6 bases). Germline CDR1 and CDR2: LGHDT and YNNKEL (reference sequence). This CDR3 spans 13 amino acids. The germline V and J ends were trimmed by 5 bases and 5 bases, with 11 bases remaining between them. As DNA, the CDR3 is TGTGCCAGCAGCGAGGGGACTGTAGATACGCAGTATTTT. This translates into CASSEGTVDTQYF.

This sequence joins TRBV5-1 and TRBJ2-3; possible D gene TRBD1, 6 bases. CDR1 and CDR2 (germline): SGHRS, YFSETQ. This CDR3 is built from 15 residues. Trimming stripped 0 bases from V and 1 base from J, with 9 bases between. This CDR3 reads CASSLEGGRTDTQYF. DNA of the CDR3: TGCGCCAGCAGCTTGGAAGGGGGACGCACAGATACGCAGTATTTT.

A few counts support this clone. The V call is TRBV7-8, the J call TRBJ2-7, with D maybe TRBD1 (5 bases). CDR3 size: 15 residues. Germline V gene lookup returns CDR1 SGHVS and CDR2 FQNEAQ. Trimming removed 5 bases from V and 0 bases from J, with 14 bases in between. CDR3: CASSPTAGNSYEQYF. The DNA of the CDR3 is TGTGCCAGCAGCCCTACTGCAGGGAACTCCTACGAGCAGTACTTC.

The chain uses TRBV4-2 and TRBJ2-5, with D possibly being TRBD2 (7 bases). CDR1 and CDR2 (germline): LGHNA, YNFKEQ. Trimming took off 0 bases at V and 7 bases at J, with 18 bases between the two ends. CDR3 length equals 16 residues. CDR3: CASSQEPGWGGVTQYF. The CDR3 coding sequence is TGTGCCAGCAGCCAAGAACCGGGGTGGGGGGGCGTGACCCAGTACTTC.

This chain connects TRBV2 to TRBJ2-7; TRBD1 agrees at 10 bases. The CDR3 consists of 13 residues. Losses at the gene ends were 8 bases for V and 3 bases for J; bases not matched to a gene: 4. The germline V gene encodes CDR1 SNHLY and CDR2 FYNNEI. CDR3 in DNA: TGTGCCAGCGGGGGACAGGGGTACTACGAGCAGTACTTC. It translates to CASGGQGYYEQYF.

This chain links TRBV7-9 with TRBJ1-5; D is unclear. Germline-derived CDR1 and CDR2 are SEHNR and FQNEAQ (reference sequence). This CDR3 has 12 amino acids. V lost 5 bases and J 11 bases, leaving 13 bases between the germline ends. The CDR3 nucleotides read TGTGCCAGCAGCCCCGGGCCCGGGACCCAGCATTTT. Encoded protein: CASSPGPGTQHF. Filled out from reference TRBV7-9 and TRBJ1-5, the complete variable domain reads DTGVSQNPRHKITKRGQNVTFRCDPISEHNRLYWYRQTLGQGPEFLTYFQNEAQLEKSRLLSDRFSAERPKGSFSTLEIQRTEQGDSAMYLCASSPGPGTQHFGDGTRLSIL.

The V gene is TRBV3-1 (or the pseudogene TRBV3-2), the J gene TRBJ2-3; 8 nucleotides agree with TRBD1. This CDR3 is 14 amino acids long. With 5 bases clipped from V and 3 bases from J, the junction kept 4 bases outside the gene matches. CDR1 is LGHDT and CDR2 is YNNKEL in the germline V gene (reference sequence). Here the CDR3 DNA reads TGTGCCAGCAGCACGAGACAGGGGACAGATACGCAGTATTTT. This codes for CASSTRQGTDTQYF.

The chain links TRBV6-5 to TRBJ2-2, with TRBD2 matching over 8 bases. Germline values: CDR1 MNHEY, CDR2 SVGAGI. Trimming cost V 8 bases and J 5 bases; bases outside gene matches: 4. The CDR3 has 13 amino acids. The CDR3 region has the DNA TGTGCCAGCCAGCGGGGGTGGACCGGGGAGCTGTTTTTT. This gives the protein CASQRGWTGELFF.

This chain links TRBV7-8 with TRBJ2-7; TRBD1 is a possible D gene (5 bases). V lost 5 bases, J lost 1 base, and 12 bases lay in between. The germline V gene encodes CDR1 SGHVS and CDR2 FQNEAQ. The CDR3 is 14 amino acids. The CDR3 loop reads CASSLSTGSYEQYF. CDR3 coding DNA: TGTGCCAGCAGCCTAAGCACAGGTTCCTACGAGCAGTACTTC.

The V call is TRBV2, the J call TRBJ2-2, with 9 bases aligning to TRBD2. The ends lost 10 bases at V and 3 bases at J; junction bases unmatched: 6. This CDR3 is 14 amino acids long. CDR1 is SNHLY, CDR2 FYNNEI, per germline. This chain's CDR3 is CATASGVYTGELFF. CDR3 nucleotides: TGTGCCACGGCTAGCGGGGTGTACACCGGGGAGCTGTTTTTT.

Only a few counts were recorded for this clone. This chain links TRBV11-2 with TRBJ2-7, with TRBD1 identical over 9 bases. The CDR3 covers 15 residues. The V segment lost 5 bases and the J segment 6 bases; nucleotides outside the gene matches: 11. Germline loops: CDR1 SGHAT, CDR2 FQNNGV. This chain's CDR3 is CASSPYGTGNGEQYF. CDR3 in DNA: TGTGCCAGCAGCCCATACGGGACAGGGAACGGCGAGCAGTACTTC.

This clone was observed a single time. The CDR3, as DNA: TGTGCCAGCAGCCAAGGGACTAGCGGGGGGAATTACAATGAGCAGTTCTTC. Amino acid sequence: CASSQGTSGGNYNEQFF. The gene calls are TRBV3-1 (or the pseudogene TRBV3-2) and TRBJ2-1; TRBD2 agrees at 14 bases. This CDR3 has 17 amino acids. Unmatched junction bases numbered 3, after V lost 1 base and J lost 4 bases. CDR1 is LGHDT, CDR2 YNNKEL, per germline (reference sequence).

The V call is TRBV5-4, the J call TRBJ2-1; D uncertain. V dropped 0 bases and J dropped 0 bases, with 7 bases sitting between them. The CDR3 loop spans 15 amino acids. Germline V lookup: CDR1 SGHNT, CDR2 YYREEE (reference sequence). The CDR3 spells CASSLVASSYNEQFF. In nucleotides, the CDR3 is TGTGCCAGCAGCTTGGTGGCCAGCTCCTACAATGAGCAGTTCTTC. Looking up the rest from reference TRBV5-4 and TRBJ2-1 gives the full variable domain: ETGVTQSPTHLIKTRGQQVTLRCSSQSGHNTVSWYQQALGQGPQFIFQYYREEENGRGNFPPRFSGLQFPNYSSELNVNALELDDSALYLCASSLVASSYNEQFFGPGTRLTVL.